This T cell receptor beta chain was profiled in a study of T-cell reconstitution after alpha-beta-depleted transplantation in children. Per germline, CDR1 SGHVS and CDR2 FQNEAQ. Between the trimmed V and J ends, which lost 5 bases and 3 bases, there was a span of 17 bases. This CDR3 spans 15 amino acids. Construction of the TCRbeta library involved unique molecular identifiers. One entry per CDR3 protein results from TCRdb running MiXCR on the PCR reads. The sample has fewer than 550,000 distinct CDR3 sequences; about an eighth are singletons. Study results and caveats: One year post-transplant, T-cell counts and diversity were largely derived from T cells produced anew. Several hundred expanded graft clones reportedly were the source of alpha-beta T cells about two months after transplant. For some patients, TCRbeta diversity was high at day 60 because of recipient T cells and thymic progenitors that survived.

Comment on this clonotype: Its antigen is unidentified.

The V gene is TRBV7-8, the J gene TRBJ2-7, with D perhaps being TRBD1 or TRBD2 (5 bases each). The material sequenced was PBMCs, mostly from graft donor cells, taken 180 days after TCRalphabeta/CD19-depleted stem cell transplant. This clonotype was obtained from a female patient aged 2-9 years who had a stem cell transplant for aplastic anemia, so the T cells may come from the graft donor. The CDR3 protein is CASSGTGTAFYEQYV. The CDR3 DNA is TGTGCCAGCAGCGGTACCGGGACCGCGTTCTACGAGCAGTACGTC.